The 21 T cell receptor beta chains reported below all come from one sample, sequenced in a study of OX40 agonist ivuxolimab in advanced cancers. Using immunoSEQ multiplex PCR, the repertoire was profiled, and TCRdb retains in-frame clones only, with some absent. The sample records around 100,000 clones, 80% to 95% being singletons. The specimen was CD4+ or CD8+ T cells sorted from blood, collected in a trial of the OX40 agonist ivuxolimab. These TCRs come from an adult with an advanced solid tumor such as melanoma, head and neck, liver or kidney cancer.

The chain is built from TRBV7-6 and TRBJ2-3; the D gene could be TRBD1 or TRBD2 (5 bases each). V shed 3 bases and J shed 5 bases, with 15 bases lying between them. The CDR3 has 15 residues. Germline V lookup: CDR1 SGHVS, CDR2 FNYEAQ. The CDR3 DNA follows: TGTGCCAGCAGCTTCCGGGGACCTACGGTAGATACGCAGTATTTT. Protein: CASSFRGPTVDTQYF.

V is TRBV28 and J is TRBJ2-7, with a tentative D call TRBD2 (7 bases). Trimming removed 4 bases from V and 3 bases from J, with 13 bases in between. The germline V gene has CDR1 MDHEN and CDR2 SYDVKM. CDR3 size: 14 residues. The CDR3, as DNA: TGTGCCAGCAGTTGGGAGGGGACAAACTACGAGCAGTACTTC. Residues: CASSWEGTNYEQYF.

This clone showed up just a few times. The rearrangement links TRBV28 to TRBJ1-4; D remains ambiguous. There are 16 residues in the CDR3. CDR1 is MDHEN, CDR2 SYDVKM, per germline. V was trimmed by 8 bases and J by 0 bases, leaving 16 bases between them. The chain's CDR3 is CASSWGSIATNEKLFF. The DNA of the CDR3 is TGTGCCAGCTCGTGGGGTAGTATTGCAACTAATGAAAAACTGTTTTTT.

This clone has just one count. V gene TRBV7-2 combines with J gene TRBJ2-3; 13 positions match TRBD2. CDR3 length: 16 residues. The germline CDR1 and CDR2 sequences are SGHTA and FQGNSA. Unmatched junction bases numbered 5, after V lost 5 bases and J lost 3 bases. The CDR3 bases are TGTGCCAGCAGCCTCCGGACTAGCGGGAGTACAGATACGCAGTATTTT. This gives the protein CASSLRTSGSTDTQYF.

The rearrangement uses TRBV9 and TRBJ1-4; TRBD1 matches 8 bases. With V trimmed by 5 bases and J by 7 bases, 10 bases remained unmatched. This CDR3 is built from 15 residues. Germline-derived CDR1 and CDR2 are SGDLS and YYNGEE. CDR3 region: CASSFGQGEVEKLFF. DNA for the CDR3: TGTGCCAGCAGTTTCGGACAGGGAGAAGTTGAAAAACTGTTTTTT. Based on the CDR3 plus reference TRBV9 and TRBJ1-4, the full variable domain is DSGVTQTPKHLITATGQRVTLRCSPRSGDLSVYWYQQSLDQGLQFLIQYYNGEERAKGNILERFSAQQFPDLHSELNLSSLELGDSALYFCASSFGQGEVEKLFFGSGTQLSVL.

This rearrangement joins TRBV6-6 to TRBJ1-5; D is unclear. The V gene's germline CDR1 is MNHNY and CDR2 SVGAGI (reference sequence). Trimming took 7 bases from V and 2 from J, leaving 12 bases between them. CDR3 length: 14 residues. The CDR3 region is CASTSEQRNQPQHF. The CDR3 DNA is TGTGCCAGCACTTCCGAGCAGCGCAATCAGCCCCAGCATTTT.

This rearrangement joins TRBV7-9 to TRBJ2-3; D uncertain. The CDR3 is made up of 13 amino acids. Germline-derived CDR1 and CDR2 are SEHNR and FQNEAQ (reference sequence). Deletions cut 5 bases from V and 1 base from J, with 7 bases between. The CDR3 DNA sequence: TGTGCCAGCAGCCCGGGCGGCACAGATACGCAGTATTTT. Amino acids: CASSPGGTDTQYF.

The chain is built from TRBV7-2 and TRBJ2-3, with 16 bases lining up with TRBD2. This CDR3 is 18 amino acids long. Germline V lookup: CDR1 SGHTA, CDR2 FQGNSA. The J segment lost 5 bases and the V segment lost 4 bases, leaving 9 bases of the junction unmatched. CDR3 nucleotide sequence: TGTGCCAGCAGCTCGGGACTAGCGGGAGGGGGGCCGGGAGATACGCAGTATTTT. Translating it yields CASSSGLAGGGPGDTQYF.

This clone was detected only once. The genes are TRBV19 and TRBJ1-3; TRBD1 matches 8 bases. CDR3 length: 14 amino acids. V was pared by 5 bases and J by 10 bases, with 10 bases of the junction left unmatched. The V gene's germline CDR1 is LNHDA and CDR2 SQIVND (reference sequence). The CDR3 nucleotides read TGTGCCAGTAGTGTGACAGGGGACTCAAAGACCATATATTTT. This translates into CASSVTGDSKTIYF.

The V and J genes are TRBV9 and TRBJ1-2, with TRBD1 identical over 7 bases. Germline V CDR1 and CDR2: SGDLS, YYNGEE. This CDR3 spans 18 amino acids. J lost 7 bases, V lost 0 bases, and 18 bases had no gene match. CDR3 nucleotides: TGTGCCAGCAGCGTAGAGGCCCGGGACAGCCCACTTCAGCGTGGCTACACCTTC. This translates into CASSVEARDSPLQRGYTF.

This clone was detected only once. The genes are TRBV2 and TRBJ2-1, with 8 bases matching TRBD2. Germline trimming cut 6 bases from V and 7 bases from J; bases unmatched to any gene: 11. The V gene's germline CDR1 is SNHLY and CDR2 FYNNEI. The CDR3 is 15 residues long. CDR3 in amino acids: CASRTGLVSGNEQFF. Written as DNA, the CDR3 is TGTGCCAGCAGAACGGGACTAGTCTCCGGGAATGAGCAGTTCTTC.

The chain couples TRBV7-9 to TRBJ1-3; 11 bases align to TRBD1. Per germline, CDR1 SEHNR and CDR2 FQNEAQ (reference sequence). CDR3 size: 16 residues. With V trimmed by 4 bases and J by 3 bases, 5 bases remained unmatched. CDR3 bases: TGTGCCAGCAGCTCCGGGACAGGGGGTTTTGGAAACACCATATATTTT. Its translation is CASSSGTGGFGNTIYF.

As concerns this clone: This specimen includes other DNA sequences encoding the same CDR3. The chain carries TRBV5-1 and TRBJ2-5, with D possibly being TRBD1 (6 bases). Deletions cut 4 bases from V and 2 bases from J, with 15 bases between. The CDR3 covers 15 residues. The germline V gene encodes CDR1 SGHRS and CDR2 YFSETQ. The CDR3 DNA follows: TGCGCCAGCAGCACCGCGGACAGAAGACAAGAGACCCAGTACTTC. Translated: CASSTADRRQETQYF.

V usage is TRBV2 and J usage is TRBJ2-7, with D unclear. The CDR3 has 12 residues. CDR1 SNHLY and CDR2 FYNNEI come from the germline V gene. V lost 6 bases to trimming and J lost 3 bases, with 9 bases between them. The CDR3 DNA reads TGTGCCAGCAGCCGGGCTTACTACGAGCAGTACTTC. Translation gives CASSRAYYEQYF.

The chain employs TRBV28 and TRBJ2-3; TRBD1 agrees at 8 bases. The V and J ends lost 3 bases and 4 bases, in that order; junction bases with no gene match: 6. The germline CDR1 and CDR2 sequences are MDHEN and SYDVKM. The CDR3 totals 15 residues. CDR3 in DNA: TGTGCCAGCAGTTTCTCCAGGGGGCAGTCAGATACGCAGTATTTT. The encoded protein is CASSFSRGQSDTQYF.

The V call is TRBV27, the J call TRBJ1-1, with unresolved D. The length of the CDR3 is 13 residues. The V end lost 1 base, the J end lost 5 bases, and 8 bases lay between the germline ends. The germline CDR1 and CDR2 sequences are MNHEY and SMNVEV (reference sequence). This CDR3 is CASSLLGRTEAFF. The CDR3 region has the DNA TGTGCCAGCAGTTTATTAGGGAGGACTGAAGCTTTCTTT.

This clone was found once. J is TRBJ1-1 and V is TRBV7-3; the D gene is possibly TRBD1 (5 bases). Germline CDR1 is SGHTA and CDR2 is FQGTGA. Trimming took off 6 bases at V and 2 bases at J, with 10 bases between the two ends. The CDR3 has 13 amino acids. DNA for the CDR3: TGTGCCAGCAGACTCGGGACTAACACTGAAGCTTTCTTT. Translation gives CASRLGTNTEAFF.

V usage is TRBV6-6 and J usage is TRBJ2-3, with TRBD1 matching over 7 bases. Unmatched junction bases numbered 5, after V lost 6 bases and J lost 2 bases. This CDR3 is built from 14 residues. Germline CDR1 is MNHNY and CDR2 is SVGAGI (reference sequence). Here the CDR3 DNA reads TGTGCCAGCAGAAGACAGGGTTCCACAGATACGCAGTATTTT. Amino acids: CASRRQGSTDTQYF.

The chain employs TRBV5-1 and TRBJ1-1; D unclear. The CDR3 has 12 amino acids. Looked up from germline, CDR1 is SGHRS and CDR2 is YFSETQ. Trimming cost V 2 bases and J 4 bases, with 6 bases left between them. The CDR3 DNA sequence: TGCGCCAGCAGCTTTGATCGCACTGAAGCTTTCTTT. Its protein product is CASSFDRTEAFF. Complete variable domain (other parts from reference TRBV5-1 and TRBJ1-1): KAGVTQTPRYLIKTRGQQVTLSCSPISGHRSVSWYQQTPGQGLQFLFEYFSETQRNKGNFPGRFSGRQFSNSRSEMNVSTLELGDSALYLCASSFDRTEAFFGQGTRLTVV.

This rearrangement joins TRBV19 to TRBJ1-3; D might be TRBD1 (5 bases). CDR1 is LNHDA, CDR2 SQIVND, per germline (reference sequence). V lost 5 bases and J 7 bases, leaving 12 bases between the germline ends. This CDR3 is 13 amino acids long. The CDR3 is CASSRTPGNTIYF. CDR3 DNA: TGTGCCAGTAGTCGGACCCCAGGGAACACCATATATTTT.

A single count supports this clone. The chain has TRBV7-9 and TRBJ2-5; 9 bases fit TRBD2. V was clipped by 1 base and J by 4 bases; unmatched bases: 7. The CDR3 covers 16 residues. Germline V gene data show CDR1 as SEHNR and CDR2 as FQNEAQ (reference sequence). For the CDR3, the DNA is TGTGCCAGCAGCTTAGGGGCGGGAGGGCCAGGAGAGACCCAGTACTTC. As protein: CASSLGAGGPGETQYF.